The following is a TCR beta chain sequence with its context. The target of this receptor is not known. Nothing much larger sits one base from this clone, and base qualities are not available. The meaning of the sample's time point label: sample taken at primary tumor resection. The donors were 70 or so patients from the lung TRACERx cohort who had early-stage, untreated non-small cell lung cancer. Without any cell sorting, TCR sequencing was performed on whole RNA extracted either from tumor and nontumor lung tissue or from cryopreserved PBMC samples. Only patients with enough RNA available from two or more tumor regions were chosen for TCR sequencing. The library was built by means of 5' RACE. The data were produced on a NextSeq 500. To allow correction of PCR and sequencing errors, the TCR library protocol tagged every TCR cDNA molecule with a unique molecular identifier. As for how the authors treated the data: TCR identification, UMI-based error correction and CDR3 extraction were all carried out with Decombinator tools. TCRs above a frequency of 2 per 1,000, corresponding to the top 1% of the tumor frequency distribution, were defined as expanded. Rényi diversity was computed with the R vegan package after subsampling each repertoire 100 times to 5,000 TCRs. To build CDR3 similarity networks, amino acid triplet string-kernel similarity was used, and CDR3s were connected when their pairwise similarity was above 0.82. The public reads were run again by TCRdb, first through fastp at Q25 and then through MiXCR, and only productive beta chains were kept. Rows are unified per CDR3 protein, each entry keeping the most common DNA and genes. TCRdb's processing, not the authors' own work, is the source of the V and J calls. In this sample the table shows some 22,000 distinct CDR3 sequences, less than 6% of which occur a single time. Clones ranked in the top ten supply roughly 35% of the sample.

The CDR3 runs 14 amino acids, cysteine and phenylalanine included. Kept here is only the CDR3 DNA, which spans 42 bases and is read in frame from base 1. Compared with germline, V lacks 4 bases and J lacks 15 bases; bases without a gene match: 9. The germline V gene (reference sequence) supplies CDR1 SEHNR and CDR2 FQNEAQ. These data belong to a study of spatial heterogeneity in lung cancer (dated by TCRdb to about 2019). In the study overall: Beta-chain transcripts were consistently detected in greater numbers than alpha-chain transcripts, which likely reflected higher beta-chain transcript abundance. Both alpha and beta chains were TCR-sequenced in hundreds of tumor regions, under 80 matched nontumor lung samples and some 56 PBMC samples obtained at surgery. TCR alpha and beta repertoires were quantitatively compared across multiple tumor regions, matched nontumor lung and blood in non-small cell lung cancer. Nonsynonymous mutation counts, determined by whole-exome sequencing of tumor tissue, were related to TCR repertoire features. In the raw uncorrected reads, each unique combination of TCR and UMI appeared more than ten times on average. On the study overall, not on this receptor specifically: Ubiquitous expanded tumor TCRs showed up in blood more often at tumor resection than at routine follow-up. Confirming at a functional level the hypothesis that regional TCRs recognize regional mutations was considered to require additional single-cell paired TCR alpha and beta sequencing.

The receptor comes from a male donor with early-stage non-small cell lung cancer. The V and J genes are TRBV7-9 and TRBJ2-1, and TRBD2 matches 13 of the central bases. Material: PBMCs, obtained at surgery. The DNA sequence is given as TGTGCCAGCAGCTCCGGACTAGCGGGAGTCAGGCGGTTCTTC. This is translated as CASSSGLAGVRRFF. This CDR3, with the reference TRBV7-9 and TRBJ2-1 proteins standing in past its ends, gives the full variable domain DTGVSQNPRHKITKRGQNVTFRCDPISEHNRLYWYRQTLGQGPEFLTYFQNEAQLEKSRLLSDRFSAERPKGSFSTLEIQRTEQGDSAMYLCASSSGLAGVRRFFGPGTRLTVL.